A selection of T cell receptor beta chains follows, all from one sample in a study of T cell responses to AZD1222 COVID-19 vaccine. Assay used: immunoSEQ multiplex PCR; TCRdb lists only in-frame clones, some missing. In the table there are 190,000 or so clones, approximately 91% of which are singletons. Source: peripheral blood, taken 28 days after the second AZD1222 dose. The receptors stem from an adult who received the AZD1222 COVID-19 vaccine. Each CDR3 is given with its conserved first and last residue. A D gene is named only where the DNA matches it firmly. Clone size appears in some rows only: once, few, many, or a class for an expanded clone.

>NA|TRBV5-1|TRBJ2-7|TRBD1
CASSLSGTGGGGSSYEQYF
TGCGCCAGCAGCTTGTCAGGGACAGGGGGCGGCGGTTCTTCCTACGAGCAGTACTTC
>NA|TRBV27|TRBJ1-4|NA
CASSLTRLSEKLFF
TGTGCCAGCAGTCTCACAAGACTAAGTGAAAAACTGTTTTTT
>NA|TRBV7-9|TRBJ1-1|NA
CASSTSGNTEAFF
TGTGCCAGCAGTACAAGTGGGAACACTGAAGCTTTCTTT
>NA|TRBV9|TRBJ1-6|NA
CASGGRETYNSPLHF
TGTGCCAGCGGTGGCAGGGAGACCTATAATTCACCCCTCCACTTT
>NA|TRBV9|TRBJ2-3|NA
CASSGSGSTDTQYF
TGTGCCAGCAGCGGCAGCGGGAGCACAGATACGCAGTATTTT
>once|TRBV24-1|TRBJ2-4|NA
CATSDPSEKKNIQYF
TGTGCCACCAGTGATCCATCGGAGAAAAAAAACATTCAGTACTTC
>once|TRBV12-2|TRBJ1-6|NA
CASRSPRIGSPLHF
TGTGCAAGTCGCTCTCCCAGGATAGGGTCACCCCTCCACTTT
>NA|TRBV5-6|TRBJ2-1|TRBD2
CASSLGLAGIYNEQFF
TGTGCCAGCAGCTTGGGGCTAGCGGGAATATACAATGAGCAGTTCTTC
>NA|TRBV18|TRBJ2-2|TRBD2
CASSLGLTGELFF
TGTGCCAGCTCACTGGGACTAACCGGGGAGCTGTTTTTT
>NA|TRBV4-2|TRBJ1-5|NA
CASSQARTFNQPQHF
TGTGCCAGCAGCCAAGCAAGAACCTTCAATCAGCCCCAGCATTTT
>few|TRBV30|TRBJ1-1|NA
CAWEDSLNTEAFF
TGTGCCTGGGAGGACAGTTTGAACACTGAAGCTTTCTTT
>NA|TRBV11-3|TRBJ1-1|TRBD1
CASSWEQGEAFF
TGTGCCAGCAGCTGGGAGCAGGGGGAGGCTTTCTTT
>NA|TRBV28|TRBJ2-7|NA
CATVGDRRLHEQYF
TGTGCCACGGTGGGGGACCGAAGACTACACGAGCAGTACTTC
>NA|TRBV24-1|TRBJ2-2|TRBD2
CATSETSGRAGELFF
TGTGCCACCAGTGAAACTAGCGGGAGGGCCGGGGAGCTGTTTTTT
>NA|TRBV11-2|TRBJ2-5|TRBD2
CASSLGGGKYQETQYF
TGTGCCAGCAGCTTAGGGGGAGGGAAGTACCAAGAGACCCAGTACTTC
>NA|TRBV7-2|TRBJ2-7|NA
CASSSGPSFDEQYF
TGTGCCAGCAGCTCGGGCCCTTCCTTTGACGAGCAGTACTTC
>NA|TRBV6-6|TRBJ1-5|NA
CASSYYGGNQPQHF
TGTGCCAGCAGTTACTACGGGGGCAATCAGCCCCAGCATTTT
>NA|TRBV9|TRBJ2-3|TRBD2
CASSQAGDSDTQYF
TGTGCCAGCAGCCAGGCGGGAGATTCAGATACGCAGTATTTT
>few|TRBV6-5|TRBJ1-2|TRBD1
CASRFRGNYGYTF
TGTGCCAGCAGGTTCAGGGGGAACTATGGCTACACCTTC
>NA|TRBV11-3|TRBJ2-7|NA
CASSLVSGYEQYF
TGTGCCAGCAGCTTGGTCAGCGGCTACGAGCAGTACTTC
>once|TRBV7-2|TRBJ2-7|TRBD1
CASSPGTGNYEQYF
TGTGCCAGCAGCCCCGGGACAGGGAACTACGAGCAGTACTTC